The 2 T cell receptor beta chains below were found in one sample sequenced in a study of T cells in Graves' hyperthyroidism and ophthalmopathy. Researchers amplified the TCR beta CDR3 regions from RNA transcripts. During a first-round RT-PCR of the TCR CDR3, the HTBI primer set was used. TCRdb independently ran MiXCR on the multiplex PCR reads; one entry per CDR3 protein. This sample yields around 620,000 distinct CDR3 sequences, of which about 45% are seen a single time; roughly 20% belongs to the top ten. The source material was peripheral blood or thyroid tissue (not recorded which). The receptors were sampled from an adult woman with Graves' disease, either hyperthyroidism or ophthalmopathy (not recorded which).

The count of this clonotype is one. The rearrangement uses TRBV7-6 and TRBJ1-6; no reliable D call. Germline V gives CDR1 SGHVS, CDR2 FNYEAQ. V shed 2 bases and J shed 5 bases, with 19 bases lying between them. This CDR3 contains 18 residues. In DNA, the CDR3 is TGTGCCAGCAGCTTATGGGAGAGGGAGCGCCTCGATAATTCACCCCTCCACTTT. This gives the protein CASSLWERERLDNSPLHF.

This clonotype has at least ten counts. This chain uses TRBV4-1 with TRBJ2-7; TRBD2 matches at 7 bases. The CDR3 consists of 14 residues. The V segment lost 1 base and the J segment 5 bases; nucleotides outside the gene matches: 5. Germline lookup yields CDR1 MGHRA and CDR2 YSYEKL. The CDR3 here is CASSQAGGPDEQYF. CDR3 sequence (DNA): TGCGCCAGCAGCCAAGCGGGAGGACCCGACGAGCAGTACTTC.